Each of the 26 T cell receptor beta chains below was sequenced from the same sample in a study of beta chain features in type 1 diabetes. What was sequenced were expressed TCRB transcripts, since all of the isolated RNA had been reverse transcribed. The assay was immunoSEQ multiplex PCR, and TCRdb's table has in-frame clones only and misses some. The table shows hundreds of thousands of clones, with 7.5% to 9% occurring only once. Sequenced sample: central memory CD4+ T cells from blood. The origin of the receptors is a woman aged 18-29 years in good health.

The chain recombines TRBV7-2 with TRBJ2-5, with TRBD1 identical over 11 bases. Looked up from germline, CDR1 is SGHTA and CDR2 is FQGNSA. The junction had 9 bases not matched to a gene; V was cut back by 4 bases and J by 5 bases. This CDR3 has 16 amino acids. Here the CDR3 DNA reads TGTGCCAGCAGCTCAGAGGGACAGGGGGTATACGAGACCCAGTACTTC. It encodes CASSSEGQGVYETQYF. Full variable domain (rest looked up from reference TRBV7-2 and TRBJ2-5): GAGVSQSPSNKVTEKGKDVELRCDPISGHTALYWYRQSLGQGLEFLIYFQGNSAPDKSGLPSDRFSAERTGGSVSTLTIQRTQQEDSAVYLCASSSEGQGVYETQYFGPGTRLLVL.

Concerning this clone: One junction end does not reproduce the germline sequence, and a read error may be involved. The V gene is TRBV18, the J gene TRBJ2-1, with D possibly being TRBD1 (6 bases). Per germline, CDR1 KGHSH and CDR2 LQKENI. The CDR3 spans 15 residues. The CDR3 DNA reads as TGTGCCAGCTTACCAGGGACAAGCTCCTACAATGAGCAGTTCTTC. Encoded protein: CASLPGTSSYNEQFF.

This clone has a count of ten or more. The chain is built from TRBV7-2 and TRBJ2-1, with no clear D. CDR1 is SGHTA, CDR2 FQGNSA, per germline. This CDR3 is 13 amino acids long. Trimming removed 5 bases from V and 7 bases from J, with 12 bases in between. CDR3 residues: CASSPFVSNEQFF. CDR3 DNA: TGTGCCAGCAGCCCGTTCGTGTCGAATGAGCAGTTCTTC.

This chain joins TRBV7-2 and TRBJ2-7, with TRBD1 as a possible D gene (6 bases). Trimming removed 5 bases at V and 0 bases at J, with 8 bases between. Germline CDR1 SGHTA, CDR2 FQGNSA. The CDR3 loop spans 13 amino acids. CDR3 bases: TGTGCCAGCAGCATCAGGGGCTCCTACGAGCAGTACTTC. The encoded protein is CASSIRGSYEQYF.

There are many counts of this clone. The J gene is TRBJ2-6, the V gene TRBV7-9; perhaps TRBD2 as D (5 bases). The length of the CDR3 is 16 residues. Looked up from germline, CDR1 is SEHNR and CDR2 is FQNEAQ (reference sequence). The V gene lost 1 base and the J gene lost 1 base, with 8 bases spanning the gap. The CDR3 spells CASSLVTGSGANVLTF. The CDR3 nucleotides read TGTGCCAGCAGCTTAGTTACGGGATCTGGGGCCAACGTCCTGACTTTC.

This clone came up a few times. The junction shows a germline mismatch at one end, possibly a read error. The chain recombines TRBV28 with TRBJ2-7; D remains ambiguous. Looked up from germline, CDR1 is MDHEN and CDR2 is SYDVKM. The CDR3 is made up of 14 amino acids. CDR3 amino acids: CASSPPGSSHEQYF. The CDR3 region has the DNA TGTGCCAGCAGCCCCCCCGGTAGCTCCCACGAGCAGTACTTC.

The sample holds a few counts of this clone. J is TRBJ2-6 and V is TRBV11-2; D not resolved. V dropped 3 bases and J dropped 0 bases, with 9 bases sitting between them. The CDR3 is made up of 16 amino acids. The V gene's germline CDR1 is SGHAT and CDR2 FQNNGV. This CDR3 is CASSFLAISGANVLTF. The CDR3 coding sequence is TGTGCCAGCAGCTTTTTGGCCATCTCTGGGGCCAACGTCCTGACTTTC.

The V and J genes are TRBV7-2 and TRBJ2-3, with D possibly being TRBD2 (6 bases). Germline values: CDR1 SGHTA, CDR2 FQGNSA. This CDR3 is 17 amino acids long. V gave up 2 bases and J gave up 1 base, with 16 bases separating them. The CDR3 bases are TGTGCCAGCAGCTTATGGTTGACGGGAGACCGCACAGATACGCAGTATTTT. Translating it yields CASSLWLTGDRTDTQYF.

This clone was counted a few times. The chain uses TRBV5-4 and TRBJ2-1; no reliable D call. The CDR3 has 16 residues. Germline CDR1 SGHNT, CDR2 YYREEE (reference sequence). The germline V and J ends were trimmed by 0 bases and 0 bases, with 10 bases remaining between them. The CDR3 nucleotides are TGTGCCAGCAGCTTGGGTAAGGGAAGCTCCTACAATGAGCAGTTCTTC. This encodes CASSLGKGSSYNEQFF. The variable domain in full, completed from reference TRBV5-4 and TRBJ2-1, reads ETGVTQSPTHLIKTRGQQVTLRCSSQSGHNTVSWYQQALGQGPQFIFQYYREEENGRGNFPPRFSGLQFPNYSSELNVNALELDDSALYLCASSLGKGSSYNEQFFGPGTRLTVL.

V is TRBV2 and J is TRBJ2-3, with D perhaps matching TRBD2 (6 bases). CDR3 length: 13 residues. CDR1 is SNHLY, CDR2 FYNNEI, per germline. Trimming took off 1 base at V and 6 bases at J, with 8 bases between the two ends. The CDR3 sequence is CASSEGGRDTQYF. Here the CDR3 DNA reads TGTGCCAGCAGTGAAGGGGGGAGGGATACGCAGTATTTT.

This clone has more than one count but fewer than ten. This chain joins TRBV2 and TRBJ2-3; 9 nucleotides line up with TRBD2. The ends lost 3 bases at V and 4 bases at J; junction bases unmatched: 5. CDR1 SNHLY and CDR2 FYNNEI come from the germline V gene. The CDR3 contains 15 residues. Here the CDR3 DNA reads TGTGCCAGCAGTGATTGGCGGGAGGGTTCAGATACGCAGTATTTT. Amino acids: CASSDWREGSDTQYF.

This clone was counted ten times or more. The chain combines TRBV10-3 with TRBJ2-7; no definite D call. The germline CDR1 and CDR2 sequences are ENHRY and SYGVKD. The CDR3 runs to 11 residues. Deletions cut 8 bases from V and 3 bases from J, with 8 bases between. As DNA, the CDR3 is TGTGCCATCGGTCAGAACTACGAGCAGTACTTC. This encodes CAIGQNYEQYF.

In this sample, this clone turned up a few times. This sequence joins TRBV6-5 and TRBJ2-5; tentatively, D is TRBD1 (5 bases). The CDR3 has 14 amino acids. The germline V and J ends were trimmed by 6 bases and 1 base, with 12 bases remaining between them. CDR1 is MNHEY, CDR2 SVGAGI, per germline. The CDR3 DNA reads as TGTGCCAGCAGGAAACAGGTTATCCAAGAGACCCAGTACTTC. Amino acid sequence: CASRKQVIQETQYF.

A few counts support this clone. J is TRBJ1-4 and V is TRBV7-3; a weak D match, TRBD1 (5 bases). CDR1 and CDR2 from the germline V gene are SGHTA and FQGTGA. The CDR3 spans 16 residues. The ends were cut back, 4 bases at V and 0 bases at J, with 12 bases in the middle. The CDR3 here is CASSWGRVATNEKLFF. CDR3 nucleotide sequence: TGTGCCAGCAGCTGGGGACGGGTTGCAACTAATGAAAAACTGTTTTTT.

In this sample, this clone turned up many times. DNA for the CDR3: TGTGCCATCAGTGATATGGCCGCAGATACGCAGTATTTT. Its protein is CAISDMAADTQYF. V usage is TRBV10-3 and J usage is TRBJ2-3, with D unclear. This CDR3 has 13 amino acids. Trimming removed 3 bases at V and 4 bases at J, with 8 bases between. CDR1 is ENHRY, CDR2 SYGVKD, per germline.

The V and J genes are TRBV10-3 and TRBJ2-6; possible D gene TRBD1, 6 bases. V lost 5 bases, J lost 0 bases, and 23 bases lay in between. The CDR3 has 20 residues. Germline CDR1 is ENHRY and CDR2 is SYGVKD. The CDR3 DNA reads as TGTGCCATCAGTCCACTACCCATACAGGGTTCTGCCTCTGGGGCCAACGTCCTGACTTTC. It specifies CAISPLPIQGSASGANVLTF.

Many counts were recorded for this clone. The CDR3 is CSVLGPATNEKLFF. CDR3 bases: TGCAGCGTGCTGGGGCCAGCAACTAATGAAAAACTGTTTTTT. J is TRBJ1-4 and V is TRBV29-1, with D perhaps TRBD1 (5 bases). The CDR3 totals 14 residues. V lost 6 bases and J 0 bases, leaving 11 bases between the germline ends. The germline CDR1 and CDR2 sequences are SQVTM and ANQGSEA.

There are a few counts of this clone. This chain links TRBV5-4 with TRBJ2-3; weak D call: TRBD2 (6 bases). Trimming removed 0 bases at V and 1 base at J, with 12 bases between. Per germline, CDR1 SGHNT and CDR2 YYREEE (reference sequence). This CDR3 has 16 amino acids. The CDR3 spells CASSLGRGEGTDTQYF. Written as DNA, the CDR3 is TGTGCCAGCAGCTTGGGGAGAGGGGAGGGCACAGATACGCAGTATTTT.

This clone has a handful of counts. The J gene is TRBJ2-7, the V gene TRBV15, with a tentative D call TRBD1 (5 bases). The CDR3 has 14 amino acids. CDR1 is LNHNV and CDR2 is YYDKDF in the germline V gene (reference sequence). The V gene lost 0 bases and the J gene lost 2 bases, with 8 bases spanning the gap. The CDR3: CATSRDKGTYEQYF. DNA of the CDR3: TGTGCCACCAGCAGAGATAAGGGGACCTACGAGCAGTACTTC.

This clone was detected many times. The rearrangement joins TRBV4-3 to TRBJ2-1; D perhaps matches TRBD2 (5 bases). CDR3 length: 13 amino acids. In germline, CDR1 is LGHNA, CDR2 YSLEER. Trimming took 3 bases from V and 9 from J, leaving 12 bases between them. CDR3 nucleotides: TGCGCCAGCAGCCAGGAAATAGCGCCTGAGCAGTTCTTC. Its protein product is CASSQEIAPEQFF.

The rearrangement uses TRBV4-2 and TRBJ2-1; D gene ambiguous. Trimming shortened V by 1 base and J by 9 bases, and 10 bases separated the two germline ends. CDR3 length: 13 residues. The germline V gene has CDR1 LGHNA and CDR2 YNFKEQ. This chain's CDR3 is CASSQGLGLEQFF. Written as DNA, the CDR3 is TGTGCCAGCAGCCAAGGACTGGGTCTTGAGCAGTTCTTC.

This chain joins TRBV7-3 and TRBJ2-5; D is unresolved. V lost 5 bases and J lost 5, with 12 bases in between. The CDR3 consists of 13 residues. From germline, CDR1 is SGHTA and CDR2 FQGTGA. The CDR3 is CASSAVPTETQYF. The CDR3 region has the DNA TGTGCCAGCAGCGCCGTGCCGACGGAGACCCAGTACTTC.

In DNA, the CDR3 is TGTGCCAGCAGTCAGCAGGGGCGAAATAAGAACTATGGCTACACCTTC. Amino acid sequence: CASSQQGRNKNYGYTF. The chain employs TRBV6-6 and TRBJ1-2, with a weak D call TRBD1 (6 bases). V lost 5 bases and J lost 2, with 18 bases in between. Looked up from germline, CDR1 is MNHNY and CDR2 is SVGAGI (reference sequence). The CDR3 spans 16 residues.

This clone occurred a few times. This rearrangement joins TRBV7-9 to TRBJ2-2, with D possibly TRBD1 on 5 matching bases. This CDR3 region has 14 residues. The germline gives CDR1 SEHNR, CDR2 FQNEAQ (reference sequence). Trimming removed 2 bases at V and 6 bases at J, with 10 bases between. This CDR3 reads CASSLTGSAGELFF. The DNA for the CDR3 is TGTGCCAGCAGCTTAACAGGTTCTGCCGGGGAGCTGTTTTTT.

This clone was observed a handful of times. The chain couples TRBV2 to TRBJ2-1; D gene ambiguous. V was clipped by 10 bases and J by 5 bases, with 9 bases between them. In germline, CDR1 is SNHLY, CDR2 FYNNEI. The CDR3 sequence is 11 residues long. The CDR3 loop reads CATGPHNEQFF. For the CDR3, the DNA is TGTGCCACCGGGCCTCACAATGAGCAGTTCTTC.

The V gene is TRBV5-1, the J gene TRBJ1-4; TRBD1 is a possible D gene (5 bases). Germline V CDR1 and CDR2: SGHRS, YFSETQ. V lost 8 bases and J lost 3, with 17 bases in between. The CDR3 loop spans 15 amino acids. The chain's CDR3 is CASRGVEAANEKLFF. In DNA form, the CDR3 reads TGCGCCAGTCGAGGGGTCGAAGCGGCTAATGAAAAACTGTTTTTT.